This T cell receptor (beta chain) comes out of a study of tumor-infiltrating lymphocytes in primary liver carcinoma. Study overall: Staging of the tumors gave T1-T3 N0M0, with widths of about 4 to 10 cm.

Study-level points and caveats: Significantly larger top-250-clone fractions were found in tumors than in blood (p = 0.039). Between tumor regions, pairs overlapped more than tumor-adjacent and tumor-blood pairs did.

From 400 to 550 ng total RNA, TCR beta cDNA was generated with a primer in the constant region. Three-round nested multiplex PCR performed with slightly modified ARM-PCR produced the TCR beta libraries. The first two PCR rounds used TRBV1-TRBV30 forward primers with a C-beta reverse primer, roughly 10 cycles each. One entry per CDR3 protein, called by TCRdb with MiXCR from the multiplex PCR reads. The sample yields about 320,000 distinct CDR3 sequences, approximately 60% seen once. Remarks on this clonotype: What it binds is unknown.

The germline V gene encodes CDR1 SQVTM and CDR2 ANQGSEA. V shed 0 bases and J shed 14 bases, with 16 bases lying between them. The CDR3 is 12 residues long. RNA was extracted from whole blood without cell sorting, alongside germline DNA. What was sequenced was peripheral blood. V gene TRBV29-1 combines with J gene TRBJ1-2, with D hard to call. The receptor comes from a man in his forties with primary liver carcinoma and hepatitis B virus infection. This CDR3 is CSVEEWRLPGTF. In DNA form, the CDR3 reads TGCAGCGTTGAAGAGTGGAGGCTCCCTGGGACCTTC.